This T cell receptor (beta chain) derives from a study of T cells in Graves' hyperthyroidism and ophthalmopathy. Across the whole study: Blood was drawn when the patient was first diagnosed and still untreated. Study results and caveats: Most expanded thyroid clonotypes above 0.001 recurred in blood. Ophthalmopathy stood apart from stable hyperthyroidism in a 13 V-J model.

Germline V gene data show CDR1 as SNHLY and CDR2 as FYNNEI. The CDR3 has 10 amino acids. Trimming removed 10 bases from V and 8 bases from J, with 11 bases in between. Hyperthyroidism had been newly diagnosed in patients aged 18 to 65, and its duration was under 2 months. Regarding this clonotype: Its antigen is not known.

RNA transcripts yielded amplified TCR beta CDR3 regions. An initial round of RT-PCR targeting the TCR CDR3 relied on the HTBI primer set. TCRdb recomputed calls from the multiplex PCR reads with MiXCR, one row per CDR3 protein. The repertoire has more than 300,000 distinct CDR3 sequences, about a sixth of them found once; the top ten carry around a third. The chain recombines TRBV2 with TRBJ2-5; D unclear. This TCR was sampled from a woman younger than 45 with Graves' hyperthyroidism that later progressed to Graves' ophthalmopathy. Material for sequencing was blood. CDR3 region: CATTDVTQYF. The CDR3 DNA reads as TGTGCCACCACGGATGTAACCCAGTACTTC.